The 31 T cell receptor beta chains reported below all come from one sample, sequenced in a study of cytomegalovirus exposure and HLA in healthy donors. Sequencing used immunoSEQ multiplex PCR; TCRdb keeps in-frame clones, though not all of them. This table holds nearly 200,000 clones, 70% to 85% found once. The specimen was PBMCs. All receptors come from a woman aged 25 to 39 in good health and CMV-seropositive.

This sequence joins TRBV5-1 and TRBJ2-1, with 8 bases identical to TRBD2. Unmatched junction bases numbered 6, after V lost 2 bases and J lost 2 bases. CDR3 length: 16 amino acids. Germline lookup yields CDR1 SGHRS and CDR2 YFSETQ. The CDR3 sequence is CASSFGETSAYNEQFF. CDR3 nucleotides: TGCGCCAGCAGCTTCGGGGAGACTAGCGCCTACAATGAGCAGTTCTTC. Full variable domain (outside the CDR3, taken from reference TRBV5-1 and TRBJ2-1): KAGVTQTPRYLIKTRGQQVTLSCSPISGHRSVSWYQQTPGQGLQFLFEYFSETQRNKGNFPGRFSGRQFSNSRSEMNVSTLELGDSALYLCASSFGETSAYNEQFFGPGTRLTVL.

The chain recombines TRBV9 with TRBJ2-2; D is possibly TRBD2 (6 bases). Germline values: CDR1 SGDLS, CDR2 YYNGEE. This CDR3 comprises 16 residues. V was cut by 3 bases and J by 6 bases, with 18 bases left in between. The CDR3 here is CASSALAPQGAGELFF. CDR3 in DNA: TGTGCCAGCAGCGCCCTAGCGCCCCAAGGTGCCGGGGAGCTGTTTTTT.

This rearrangement joins TRBV27 to TRBJ1-2; 9 bases align to TRBD1. V dropped 2 bases and J dropped 6; count of bases not matched to a gene: 7. The CDR3 is 15 residues long. Germline lookup yields CDR1 MNHEY and CDR2 SMNVEV (reference sequence). The CDR3 loop is CASSLGQGNVDGYTF. The CDR3, as DNA: TGTGCCAGCAGTTTAGGACAGGGGAATGTGGATGGCTACACCTTC.

The CDR3 nucleotides are TGTGCCAGCAGTTACTCGAGTCCCTACGAGCAGTACTTC. Its translation: CASSYSSPYEQYF. This sequence joins TRBV6-6 and TRBJ2-7; no definite D call. Trimming pared 0 bases from V and 2 bases from J, leaving 5 bases between. The CDR3 runs 13 residues. The germline V gene has CDR1 MNHNY and CDR2 SVGAGI (reference sequence).

The genes are TRBV7-9 and TRBJ2-5, with 10 bases fitting TRBD1. The CDR3 has 15 residues. The V segment lost 5 bases and the J segment 5 bases; nucleotides outside the gene matches: 8. Per germline, CDR1 SEHNR and CDR2 FQNEAQ (reference sequence). CDR3 in amino acids: CASSPRTGGVETQYF. The CDR3 nucleotides read TGTGCCAGCAGCCCCAGGACAGGGGGGGTCGAGACCCAGTACTTC.

The chain's CDR3 is CASSLGQGVTNEKLFF. CDR3 sequence (DNA): TGTGCCAGCAGCTTAGGACAGGGAGTAACTAATGAAAAACTGTTTTTT. The genes are TRBV11-2 and TRBJ1-4; TRBD1 agrees at 7 bases. Germline CDR1 SGHAT, CDR2 FQNNGV. Trimming cost V 1 base and J 1 base; bases outside gene matches: 3. CDR3 length: 16 residues.

The chain couples TRBV28 to TRBJ2-1; 9 bases line up with TRBD2. The CDR3 is 15 amino acids. With V trimmed by 5 bases and J by 6 bases, 8 bases remained unmatched. The germline CDR1 and CDR2 sequences are MDHEN and SYDVKM. CDR3 DNA: TGTGCCAGCAGTCCCCAGCGGGAGGATGTCAATGAGCAGTTCTTC. It yields the protein CASSPQREDVNEQFF.

The genes are TRBV2 and TRBJ2-7, with a weak D call TRBD1 (6 bases). Germline V gene data show CDR1 as SNHLY and CDR2 as FYNNEI. V lost 5 bases to trimming and J lost 7 bases, with 12 bases between them. This CDR3 has 12 amino acids. The CDR3 DNA sequence: TGTGCCAGCAGTCTCCCCGGGACAGAGCAGTACTTC. Its translation: CASSLPGTEQYF. The full variable domain, completed using reference TRBV2 and TRBJ2-7, is EPEVTQTPSHQVTQMGQEVILRCVPISNHLYFYWYRQILGQKVEFLVSFYNNEISEKSEIFDDQFSVERPDGSNFTLKIRSTKLEDSAMYFCASSLPGTEQYFGPGTRLTVT.

The rearrangement links TRBV27 to TRBJ2-7, with 9 bases matching TRBD1. With V trimmed by 5 bases and J by 5 bases, 10 bases remained unmatched. The CDR3 has 15 residues. Germline values: CDR1 MNHEY, CDR2 SMNVEV (reference sequence). The DNA for the CDR3 is TGTGCCAGCAGTCCGTCGATACAGGGGGCCCACGAGCAGTACTTC. Encoded protein: CASSPSIQGAHEQYF.

CDR3 DNA sequence: TGTGCCACCAGCAGGACAGGCTACGAGCAGTACTTC. Encoded protein: CATSRTGYEQYF. The chain links TRBV15 to TRBJ2-7; D possibly corresponds to TRBD1 (6 bases). Trimming removed 3 bases from V and 3 bases from J, with 6 bases in between. Germline CDR1 is LNHNV and CDR2 is YYDKDF (reference sequence). The CDR3 sequence is 12 residues long.

The chain is built from TRBV29-1 and TRBJ2-3; possibly TRBD2 for D (7 bases). There are 13 residues in the CDR3. Germline values: CDR1 SQVTM, CDR2 ANQGSEA. V was cut by 4 bases and J by 4 bases, with 12 bases left in between. The CDR3 is CSVGQGRADTQYF. The CDR3 nucleotides read TGCAGCGTTGGTCAGGGGAGGGCAGATACGCAGTATTTT.

This clone was seen a handful of times. Additional DNA sequences in this sample encode the identical CDR3. The chain employs TRBV28 and TRBJ1-5; no firm D call. Germline CDR1 is MDHEN and CDR2 is SYDVKM. The CDR3 has 12 residues. Trimming removed 2 bases from V and 7 bases from J, with 6 bases in between. The CDR3 DNA follows: TGTGCCAGCAGTTTAAGAGGCCAGCCCCAGCATTTT. Its protein product is CASSLRGQPQHF.

The rearrangement links TRBV27 to TRBJ1-1; 10 bases are a match to TRBD1. Germline V CDR1 and CDR2: MNHEY, SMNVEV (reference sequence). This CDR3 comprises 13 residues. Unmatched junction bases numbered 2, after V lost 4 bases and J lost 6 bases. CDR3 loop: CASSYGTGAEAFF. The CDR3 DNA reads as TGTGCCAGCAGTTACGGGACAGGGGCTGAAGCTTTCTTT.

V usage is TRBV5-1 and J usage is TRBJ2-1; 10 nucleotides align to TRBD1. The germline V gene encodes CDR1 SGHRS and CDR2 YFSETQ. The CDR3 has 15 residues. Trimming cost V 3 bases and J 5 bases; bases outside gene matches: 5. The CDR3 bases are TGCGCCAGCAGCTCTGGACAGGGGGAGCACAATGAGCAGTTCTTC. Translated, it gives CASSSGQGEHNEQFF.

The V call is TRBV4-1, the J call TRBJ2-2; D gene ambiguous. V was shortened by 0 bases and J by 4 bases, with 15 bases between the two germline ends. This CDR3 has 17 amino acids. Per germline, CDR1 MGHRA and CDR2 YSYEKL. The CDR3, as DNA: TGCGCCAGCAGCCAAGAAGCCCATCCAGGTATCACCGGGGAGCTGTTTTTT. Amino acids: CASSQEAHPGITGELFF.

This clone was counted once. The rearrangement joins TRBV11-2 to TRBJ2-5; no reliable D call. The CDR3 spans 14 residues. Between the trimmed V and J ends, which lost 1 base and 5 bases, there was a span of 11 bases. Germline V gene sequence: CDR1 SGHAT, CDR2 FQNNGV. CDR3 nucleotides: TGTGCCAGCAGCTTAGGCGGCGCGAGGGAGACCCAGTACTTC. Translated: CASSLGGARETQYF.

This chain uses TRBV27 with TRBJ2-5; D perhaps matches TRBD2 (6 bases). V was pared by 3 bases and J by 0 bases, with 8 bases between. This CDR3 is built from 14 residues. Germline V gene sequence: CDR1 MNHEY, CDR2 SMNVEV (reference sequence). The CDR3 DNA reads TGTGCCAGCAGTTTGGGGACTTACCAAGAGACCCAGTACTTC. Its translation: CASSLGTYQETQYF.

This sequence joins TRBV2 and TRBJ2-1, with D possibly TRBD2 on 6 matching bases. The V and J ends lost 8 bases and 2 bases respectively, with 22 bases between them. This CDR3 is built from 17 residues. Looked up from germline, CDR1 is SNHLY and CDR2 is FYNNEI. CDR3 sequence: CASSSAPGVVTYNEQFF. The CDR3 coding sequence is TGTGCCAGCTCAAGTGCGCCGGGAGTAGTCACCTACAATGAGCAGTTCTTC. Together with reference TRBV2 and TRBJ2-1, the CDR3 gives the full variable domain: EPEVTQTPSHQVTQMGQEVILRCVPISNHLYFYWYRQILGQKVEFLVSFYNNEISEKSEIFDDQFSVERPDGSNFTLKIRSTKLEDSAMYFCASSSAPGVVTYNEQFFGPGTRLTVL.

CDR3 DNA sequence: TGTGCCAGCAGCCAAGGGACAGGGGGCTATGGCTACACCTTC. This translates into CASSQGTGGYGYTF. The rearrangement joins TRBV28 to TRBJ1-2; TRBD1 agrees at 11 bases. The germline V gene has CDR1 MDHEN and CDR2 SYDVKM. The V segment lost 6 bases and the J segment 4 bases; nucleotides outside the gene matches: 4. The CDR3 contains 14 residues.

In this sample, this clone turned up a few times. V and J are TRBV2 and TRBJ2-1, with 11 bases identical to TRBD2. Germline V lookup: CDR1 SNHLY, CDR2 FYNNEI. V dropped 6 bases and J dropped 3; count of bases not matched to a gene: 1. The CDR3 has 14 residues. DNA of the CDR3: TGTGCCAGCAGCGGACTAGCGGGCTACAATGAGCAGTTCTTC. Its translation: CASSGLAGYNEQFF. The variable domain in full, completed from reference TRBV2 and TRBJ2-1, reads EPEVTQTPSHQVTQMGQEVILRCVPISNHLYFYWYRQILGQKVEFLVSFYNNEISEKSEIFDDQFSVERPDGSNFTLKIRSTKLEDSAMYFCASSGLAGYNEQFFGPGTRLTVL.

The chain carries TRBV19 and TRBJ2-7, with D possibly TRBD2 on 6 matching bases. V lost 3 bases, J lost 2 bases, and 14 bases lay in between. The CDR3 covers 15 residues. The germline CDR1 and CDR2 sequences are LNHDA and SQIVND (reference sequence). The DNA of the CDR3 is TGTGCCAGTAGTATCGGAGCGGGCCTAACCTACGAGCAGTACTTC. This gives the protein CASSIGAGLTYEQYF.

The rearrangement uses TRBV6-5 and TRBJ2-7, with 9 positions matching TRBD1. The ends lost 6 bases at V and 5 bases at J; junction bases unmatched: 5. Germline CDR1 is MNHEY and CDR2 is SVGAGI. The CDR3 spans 13 residues. CDR3 DNA: TGTGCCAGCAGAATGACAGGGGGAAACGAGCAGTACTTC. Residues: CASRMTGGNEQYF.

The rearrangement joins TRBV28 to TRBJ1-5; D unresolved. Trimming left V 6 bases short and J 7 bases short, with 16 bases between. The CDR3 sequence is 14 residues long. Germline CDR1 and CDR2: MDHEN and SYDVKM. CDR3 loop: CASSPALAAQPQHF. For the CDR3, the DNA is TGTGCCAGCAGCCCGGCGTTAGCAGCCCAGCCCCAGCATTTT.

This chain uses TRBV28 with TRBJ2-6, with TRBD1 identical over 7 bases. Germline CDR1 reads MDHEN; CDR2 reads SYDVKM. The CDR3 consists of 15 residues. V shed 3 bases, J shed 3 bases, and the junction held 2 bases outside the gene matches. In nucleotides, the CDR3 is TGTGCCAGCAGTTTTAGGGGGCTTGGGGCCAACGTCCTGACTTTC. This gives the protein CASSFRGLGANVLTF.

V and J are TRBV29-1 and TRBJ2-5; a possible D gene is TRBD2 (6 bases). This CDR3 is built from 15 residues. Trimming left V 1 base short and J 4 bases short, with 16 bases between. CDR1 and CDR2 from the germline V gene are SQVTM and ANQGSEA. CDR3 residues: CSVEVSREKGETQYF. CDR3 DNA sequence: TGCAGCGTTGAAGTATCGCGGGAAAAGGGAGAGACCCAGTACTTC.

The chain is built from TRBV9 and TRBJ2-1; 8 bases map to TRBD2. CDR1 is SGDLS and CDR2 is YYNGEE in the germline V gene. With V trimmed by 5 bases and J by 1 base, 14 bases remained unmatched. This CDR3 has 18 amino acids. CDR3 amino acids: CASRGPTRASGSYNEQFF. CDR3 nucleotides: TGTGCCAGCAGGGGACCCACACGGGCTAGCGGGTCCTACAATGAGCAGTTCTTC.

The rearrangement uses TRBV6-6 and TRBJ1-5, with 7 bases lining up with TRBD1. V lost 1 base, J lost 6 bases, and 6 bases stayed unmatched. Germline V gene lookup returns CDR1 MNHNY and CDR2 SVGAGI (reference sequence). This CDR3 has 15 residues. Written as DNA, the CDR3 is TGTGCCAGCAGTTACTTTAGGGGGCAAGGTCAGCCCCAGCATTTT. Residues: CASSYFRGQGQPQHF.

The table lists this clone with a few counts. CDR3 region: CASSQGEGQGYEQYF. CDR3 nucleotides: TGCGCCAGCAGCCAAGGTGAGGGACAAGGCTACGAGCAGTACTTC. The chain carries TRBV4-1 and TRBJ2-7; D is perhaps TRBD1 (6 bases). Germline V gene data show CDR1 as MGHRA and CDR2 as YSYEKL. V was cut by 1 base and J by 3 bases, with 13 bases left in between. This CDR3 spans 15 amino acids.

The J gene is TRBJ2-7, the V gene TRBV5-6, with D tentatively TRBD2 (7 bases). Germline-derived CDR1 and CDR2 are SGHDT and YYEEEE. V gave up 5 bases and J gave up 0 bases, with 21 bases separating them. The CDR3 is 17 residues long. The CDR3 region has the DNA TGTGCCAGCAGTTGGGGGGGCGATTCCCCATTCTCCTACGAGCAGTACTTC. It yields the protein CASSWGGDSPFSYEQYF. Variable domain in full (rest from reference TRBV5-6 and TRBJ2-7): DAGVTQSPTHLIKTRGQQVTLRCSPKSGHDTVSWYQQALGQGPQFIFQYYEEEERQRGNFPDRFSGHQFPNYSSELNVNALLLGDSALYLCASSWGGDSPFSYEQYFGPGTRLTVT.

V usage is TRBV25-1 and J usage is TRBJ2-3; perhaps TRBD2 as D (6 bases). Germline CDR1 MGHDK, CDR2 SYGVNS. The CDR3 loop spans 14 amino acids. V was shortened by 5 bases and J by 1 base, with 10 bases between the two germline ends. This chain's CDR3 is CASSPPGGTDTQYF. The CDR3 DNA reads TGTGCCAGCAGTCCACCGGGGGGCACAGATACGCAGTATTTT.

The chain joins TRBV5-6 to TRBJ2-7; D may be TRBD1 (5 bases). V gave up 6 bases and J gave up 2 bases, with 21 bases separating them. Germline V gene lookup returns CDR1 SGHDT and CDR2 YYEEEE. The CDR3 is 16 amino acids. The CDR3: CASTPRARTNPYEQYF. Here the CDR3 DNA reads TGTGCCAGCACGCCTAGGGCGCGGACAAACCCCTACGAGCAGTACTTC.